Listed below are T cell receptor beta chains from one sample, sequenced in a study of vaccination and CD4 T cells after COVID-19. Their antigens are not known. TCRdb ran MiXCR on the PCR reads and lists one entry per CDR3 protein. The sample has roughly 16,000 distinct CDR3 sequences; 43% are singletons. The specimen was CD4+ T cells from blood, cultured in vitro, collected after SARS-CoV-2 vaccination. These receptors all stem from a human donor who had recovered from COVID-19. CDR3s include the opening cysteine and the closing phenylalanine or tryptophan. D genes are given only for firm matches. The size field is filled for only some rows; it gives once, few, many or a size class.

DNA	CDR3	D	V	J	size
TGCAGTGCTAGAGATCCACAGGGAGCCAAAAACATTCAGTACTTC	CSARDPQGAKNIQYF	.	TRBV20-1	TRBJ2-4	few
TGCAGTGTTAGGCGGGACATCGCCACTGAAGCTTTCTTT	CSVRRDIATEAFF	.	TRBV20-1	TRBJ1-1	few
TGTGCCAGCACAGTCCTGGTTCCATACAATGAGCAGTTCTTC	CASTVLVPYNEQFF	.	TRBV7-8	TRBJ2-1	few
TGTGCCTCCGCGACATTGGAGAATCAGCCCCAGCATTTT	CASATLENQPQHF	.	TRBV2	TRBJ1-5	.
TGTGCCAGCAGCTTAATCAGGGGAACTAATGAAAAACTGTTTTTT	CASSLIRGTNEKLFF	.	TRBV7-9	TRBJ1-4	.
TGTGCCATCAGTGGAGTTGTAGCGGGAGCTACCGGGGAGCTGTTTTTT	CAISGVVAGATGELFF	TRBD2	TRBV10-3	TRBJ2-2	.
TGCGCCAGCAGCTTGGTGGGGACCTTGACCTACGAGCAGTACTTC	CASSLVGTLTYEQYF	.	TRBV5-1	TRBJ2-7	.
TGTGCCAGCAGCGCCGAATTGAACACTGAAGCTTTCTTT	CASSAELNTEAFF	.	TRBV2	TRBJ1-1	once
TGTGCCAGCAGCCTCTCTATACGGGACAGGGAAAACTATGGCTACACCTTC	CASSLSIRDRENYGYTF	TRBD1	TRBV7-2	TRBJ1-2	.
TGTGCCAGCAGCTTGGGGACAGTCGCGGGTTTATACGAGCAGTACTTC	CASSLGTVAGLYEQYF	.	TRBV5-5	TRBJ2-7	.
TGTGCCAGCAGCCTCGGGGCGGGAGGGCCGAACACCGGGGAGCTGTTTTTT	CASSLGAGGPNTGELFF	TRBD2	TRBV7-6	TRBJ2-2	once
TGTGCCAGTAGTGGACAGGGCAGTAGTCCAGAGACCCAGTACTTC	CASSGQGSSPETQYF	TRBD1	TRBV19	TRBJ2-5	.
TGTGCCAGCAGTCCGAGGGGGGGCTCTGGGGCCAACGTCCTGACTTTC	CASSPRGGSGANVLTF	.	TRBV6-2/TRBV6-3	TRBJ2-6	.
TGTGCCAGCAGTTTCGGACTAGCGGGAGTGATTGAGCAGTTCTTC	CASSFGLAGVIEQFF	TRBD2	TRBV6-2/TRBV6-3	TRBJ2-1	.
TGTGCCTGGAGTGCCTCCTACGAGCAGTACTTC	CAWSASYEQYF	.	TRBV30	TRBJ2-7	few
TGTGCCAGCAGACGCCCACGAGCGGGAGCCCCCTACGAGCAGTACTTC	CASRRPRAGAPYEQYF	TRBD2	TRBV6-2/TRBV6-3	TRBJ2-7	.
TGTGCCAGTATCTTCCGGGACGTCTTGACCTACGAGCAGTACTTC	CASIFRDVLTYEQYF	.	TRBV6-7	TRBJ2-7	.
TGTGCCAGCAGCTTAGTAAAGCGGGAGAACGAGCAGTACTTC	CASSLVKRENEQYF	TRBD2	TRBV11-2	TRBJ2-7	.
TGCAGTGCGGTACAGAACAGGGCCGTGAGTGGCTACACCTTC	CSAVQNRAVSGYTF	.	TRBV20-1	TRBJ1-2	.
TGCAGTGCCAGCAGTGAAAGCTATGGCTACACCTTC	CSASSESYGYTF	.	TRBV20-1	TRBJ1-2	few
TGTGCCAGCAGTTCTACTACAGAGTGGTACTTC	CASSSTTEWYF	.	TRBV28	TRBJ2-7	.
TGCGCCAGCAGTGACCCAGAGTCCCCGAGTCCGTTCTTC	CASSDPESPSPFF	.	TRBV10-1	TRBJ2-1	.